This TCR beta chain was identified during a study of CD8 T cells in Susac syndrome. CDR1 SGHTA and CDR2 FQGNSA come from the germline V gene. The V end was cut by 6 bases, the J end by 3 bases, with 12 bases between. The CDR3 totals 15 residues. RNA was extracted with the RNeasy kit, and a quantity of about 0.45 to 1 ug was reverse transcribed using random hexamers. Amplification of TCR beta CDR3 spanned 54 Vbeta and 13 Jbeta via immunoSEQ multiplex PCR. TCRdb reprocessed the immunoSEQ multiplex PCR reads via MiXCR and lists one record per CDR3 protein. Of some 400,000 distinct CDR3 sequences listed, approximately 89% are singletons. CD8+ and CD4+ T cells were negatively isolated; TEMRA cells were FACS-enriched.

This sequence was found in a human donor with multiple sclerosis. Sequenced input: CD8+ T cells from PBMCs. The chain joins TRBV7-2 to TRBJ1-6; D may be TRBD1 (6 bases). This CDR3 is CASSSQGFYNSPLHF. As DNA, the CDR3 is TGTGCCAGCAGTTCACAGGGATTCTATAATTCACCCCTCCACTTT.